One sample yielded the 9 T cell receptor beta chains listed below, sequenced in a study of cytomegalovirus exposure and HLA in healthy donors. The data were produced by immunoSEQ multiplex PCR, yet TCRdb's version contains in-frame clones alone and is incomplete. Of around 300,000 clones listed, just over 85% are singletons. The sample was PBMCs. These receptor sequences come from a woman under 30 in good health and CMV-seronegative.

The CDR3 nucleotides are TGTGCCTGGACCGGACAGGGTTCAAATCAGCCCCAGCATTTT. Its translation is CAWTGQGSNQPQHF. V is TRBV30 and J is TRBJ1-5; TRBD1 matches 8 bases. The germline CDR1 and CDR2 sequences are GTSNPN and SVGIG (reference sequence). Losses at the gene ends were 4 bases for V and 4 bases for J; bases not matched to a gene: 6. This CDR3 region has 14 residues.

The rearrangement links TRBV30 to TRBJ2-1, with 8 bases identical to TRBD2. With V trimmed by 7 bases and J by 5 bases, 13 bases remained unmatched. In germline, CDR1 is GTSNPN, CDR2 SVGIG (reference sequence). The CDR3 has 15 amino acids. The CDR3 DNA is TGTGCCTTCTTCGGGGCTAGCGGGCAAAACAATGAGCAGTTCTTC. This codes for CAFFGASGQNNEQFF.

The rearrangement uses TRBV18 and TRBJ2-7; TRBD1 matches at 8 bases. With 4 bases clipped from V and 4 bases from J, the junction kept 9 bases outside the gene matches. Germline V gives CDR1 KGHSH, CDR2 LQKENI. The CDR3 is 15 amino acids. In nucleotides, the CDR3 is TGTGCCAGCTCACTAGGACAGGGTGGGGTGTACGAGCAGTACTTC. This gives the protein CASSLGQGGVYEQYF.

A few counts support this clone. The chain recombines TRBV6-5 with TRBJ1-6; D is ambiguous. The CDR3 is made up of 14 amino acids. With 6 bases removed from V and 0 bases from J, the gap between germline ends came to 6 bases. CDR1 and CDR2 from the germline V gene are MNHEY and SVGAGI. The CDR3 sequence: CASRRVSYNSPLHF. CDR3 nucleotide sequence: TGTGCCAGCAGACGGGTCTCCTATAATTCACCCCTCCACTTT.

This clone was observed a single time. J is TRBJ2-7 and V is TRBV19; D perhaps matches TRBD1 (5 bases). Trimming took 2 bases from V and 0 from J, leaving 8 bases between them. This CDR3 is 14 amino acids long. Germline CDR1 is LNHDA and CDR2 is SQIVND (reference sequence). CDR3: CASSIRQNSYEQYF. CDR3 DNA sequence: TGTGCCAGTAGTATAAGACAGAACTCCTACGAGCAGTACTTC.

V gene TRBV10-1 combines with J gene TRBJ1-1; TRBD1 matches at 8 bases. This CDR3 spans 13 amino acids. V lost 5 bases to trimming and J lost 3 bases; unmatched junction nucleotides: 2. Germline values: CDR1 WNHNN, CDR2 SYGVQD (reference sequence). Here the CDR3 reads CASSPTGDTEAFF. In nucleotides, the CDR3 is TGCGCCAGCAGTCCGACAGGGGACACTGAAGCTTTCTTT.

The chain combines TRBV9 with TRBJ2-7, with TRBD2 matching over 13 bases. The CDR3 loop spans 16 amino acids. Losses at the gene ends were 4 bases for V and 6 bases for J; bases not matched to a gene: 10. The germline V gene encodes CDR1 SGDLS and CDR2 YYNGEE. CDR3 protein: CASSFRTSGGPLEQYF. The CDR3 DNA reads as TGTGCCAGCAGCTTCCGGACTAGCGGGGGACCCCTCGAGCAGTACTTC.

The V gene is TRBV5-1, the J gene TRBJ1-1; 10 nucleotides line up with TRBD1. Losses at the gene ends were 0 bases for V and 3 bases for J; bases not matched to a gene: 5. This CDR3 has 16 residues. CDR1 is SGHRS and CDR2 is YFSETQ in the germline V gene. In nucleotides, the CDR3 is TGCGCCAGCAGCTTGGCCCTGGGACAGGGGTACACTGAAGCTTTCTTT. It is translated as CASSLALGQGYTEAFF.

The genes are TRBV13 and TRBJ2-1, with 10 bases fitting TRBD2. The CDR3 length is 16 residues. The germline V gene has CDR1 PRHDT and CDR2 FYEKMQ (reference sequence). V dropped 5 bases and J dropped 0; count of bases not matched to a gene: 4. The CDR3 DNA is TGTGCCAGCAGCGCTAGCGGGGGAAGCTCCTACAATGAGCAGTTCTTC. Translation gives CASSASGGSSYNEQFF.